This is a list of T cell receptor beta chains from one sample in a study of blood T cell repertoires in COVID-19. The repertoire was sequenced with immunoSEQ multiplex PCR; TCRdb's copy has only in-frame clones and lacks some. The sample yields approximately 280,000 clones, approximately 83% seen once. The sample comprised peripheral blood. The source of these receptors is a woman aged 30 to 39 who had recovered from COVID-19. The CDR3 runs from the conserved cysteine through the conserved F or W. Fields, in order: CDR3 protein, CDR3 DNA, V gene, D gene, J gene, clone size. D genes are given only for firm matches. Clone size is given for some rows only: seen once, a few or many times, or a class if the clone is expanded.

CARSLFWVAGGRSDTDTQYF TGTGCCAGAAGCTTGTTTTGGGTAGCGGGAGGAAGGAGCGACACAGATACGCAGTATTTT TRBV5-3 TRBD2 TRBJ2-3 -
CASSLGTSGDEQYF TGTGCCAGCAGCCTTGGGACTAGCGGGGACGAGCAGTACTTC TRBV4-2 TRBD2 TRBJ2-7 once
CASSYSLASTDTQYF TGTGCCAGCAGTTATTCTCTAGCGAGCACAGATACGCAGTATTTT TRBV6-6 - TRBJ2-3 -
CGTETNTGELFF TGTGGGACAGAGACTAACACCGGGGAGCTGTTTTTT TRBV19 - TRBJ2-2 -
CASSQTLRTEAFF TGTGCCAGCAGCCAAACCCTGAGGACTGAAGCTTTCTTT TRBV3-1/TRBV3-2 - TRBJ1-1 -
CASSLASGNYEQYF TGTGCCAGCAGCTTAGCCAGCGGGAACTACGAGCAGTACTTC TRBV11-1 TRBD2 TRBJ2-7 -
CASSQFSGALSYEQYF TGTGCCAGCAGCCAATTTAGCGGGGCCCTCTCCTACGAGCAGTACTTC TRBV5-6 TRBD2 TRBJ2-7 once
CASSPPGQRADTQYF TGTGCCAGCAGTCCACCGGGACAAAGGGCAGATACGCAGTATTTT TRBV28 - TRBJ2-3 -
CASSTLTGVRETQYF TGTGCCAGTAGTACTCTCACAGGGGTCAGAGAGACCCAGTACTTC TRBV19 TRBD1 TRBJ2-5 -
CATSRRGSGGNTGELFF TGTGCCACCAGCAGGCGAGGTAGCGGGGGGAACACCGGGGAGCTGTTTTTT TRBV15 TRBD2 TRBJ2-2 -
CAAGDRFPPAGELFF TGTGCCGCGGGAGACCGCTTTCCCCCGGCCGGGGAGCTGTTTTTT TRBV7-9 TRBD2 TRBJ2-2 -
CASSEPRRGNEQFF TGTGCCAGCAGTGAGCCCCGAAGGGGCAATGAGCAGTTCTTC TRBV25-1 - TRBJ2-1 -
CASSPQGQKAKNIQYF TGCGCCAGCAGCCCTCAGGGACAGAAAGCCAAAAACATTCAGTACTTC TRBV4-1 TRBD1 TRBJ2-4 -
CASSLTVGAGGRNEQFF TGTGCCAGCAGTTTAACGGTAGGGGCGGGAGGGCGTAATGAGCAGTTCTTC TRBV28 TRBD2 TRBJ2-1 few
CASSLARDFYTGELFF TGTGCCAGCAGCTTAGCTAGGGACTTTTACACCGGGGAGCTGTTTTTT TRBV7-2 - TRBJ2-2 few
CASSEEEGGNQPQHF TGTGCCAGCAGTGAAGAAGAAGGGGGCAATCAGCCCCAGCATTTT TRBV6-1 - TRBJ1-5 few
CASSVLRGGEVGTEAFF TGTGCCAGCAGTGTTCTTCGAGGGGGCGAAGTGGGCACTGAAGCTTTCTTT TRBV2 TRBD1 TRBJ1-1 -
CASSFFGQNYEQYF TGCGCCAGCAGTTTTTTTGGACAGAACTACGAGCAGTACTTC TRBV5-1 - TRBJ2-7 -
CASSPLRGNAYEQYF TGTGCCAGCTCACCACTCCGGGGGAACGCCTACGAGCAGTACTTC TRBV18 - TRBJ2-7 -
CASSRRGQGLSGNTIYF TGTGCCAGCAGTCGAAGGGGACAGGGCCTATCTGGAAACACCATATATTTT TRBV6-6 TRBD1 TRBJ1-3 -
CASSPSGGGSPLHF TGTGCCAGCAGCCCCTCGGGCGGGGGTTCACCCCTCCACTTT TRBV7-3 - TRBJ1-6 -
CAISESTDNEQFF TGTGCCATCAGTGAGTCTACGGACAATGAGCAGTTCTTC TRBV10-3 - TRBJ2-1 -
CASQPGTSGPYEQYF TGCGCCAGCCAGCCCGGGACTAGCGGGCCGTACGAGCAGTACTTC TRBV5-1 TRBD2 TRBJ2-7 -
CASTPWAGVGETQYF TGTGCCAGCACCCCTTGGGCGGGAGTGGGGGAGACCCAGTACTTC TRBV3-1/TRBV3-2 TRBD2 TRBJ2-5 -
CASSSPWGVSYNEQFF TGTGCCAGCAGCTCCCCTTGGGGAGTCTCGTACAATGAGCAGTTCTTC TRBV7-2 - TRBJ2-1 -
CASSLVGREGQETQYF TGTGCCAGCAGCTTGGTAGGACGGGAGGGCCAAGAGACCCAGTACTTC TRBV11-1 TRBD2 TRBJ2-5 -